The present T cell receptor (beta chain) was sequenced within a study of identical twins. About this clonotype itself: What it recognizes is unknown.

The length of the CDR3 is 14 residues. Germline CDR1 reads SGHTA; CDR2 reads FQGNSA. V lost 3 bases and J lost 5, with 12 bases in between. Template switching supplied a universal primer site; unique molecular identifiers were carried on the cDNA. TCRdb reanalysed the 5' RACE reads using MiXCR and keeps one entry per CDR3 protein. The table records 450,000 or so distinct CDR3 sequences, about 14% of them present only once. Study findings and constraints: In cord blood, abundant beta clonotypes had fewer insertions; memory showed no trend. Conclusions relied on cross-sectional statistical analysis, not following the same donors. Invariant MAIT and iNKT cells could partly confound zero-insertion analyses.

The same sample was also used in a study of yellow fever vaccine responses in identical twins.

The sample consisted of CD4+ T cells sorted from blood. The J gene is TRBJ2-3, the V gene TRBV7-2, with D perhaps assigned TRBD1 or TRBD2 (5 bases each). The receptor was isolated from a woman aged 18-29 years in good health. The DNA for the CDR3 is TGTGCCAGCAGCTTGAGAGGGGCCGGAGATACGCAGTATTTT. It codes for CASSLRGAGDTQYF.